The 32 T cell receptor beta chains below were found in one sample sequenced in a study of radiation and T cells in renal cell carcinoma. The time point denotes: baseline pretreatment blood. Treatment: 15 Gy SBRT to primary tumor, nephrectomy 4 weeks later. The table came from immunoSEQ multiplex PCR; TCRdb's copy has only in-frame clones and leaves some out. The sample contains 130,000 to 150,000 clones, more than 70% of which appear only once. Sequenced material: blood, taken from a patient whose treatment included radiotherapy and nephrectomy. These receptors came from a woman aged 45 to 65 with renal cell carcinoma.

The chain links TRBV27 to TRBJ1-6; the D is unclear. CDR3 length equals 13 residues. Trimming pared 6 bases from V and 3 bases from J, leaving 6 bases between. The germline V gene has CDR1 MNHEY and CDR2 SMNVEV (reference sequence). CDR3 sequence: CASRTIYNSPLHF. CDR3 nucleotides: TGTGCCAGCAGGACCATCTATAATTCACCCCTCCACTTT.

J is TRBJ1-4 and V is TRBV1; the listed D gene, TRBD1, was not tested against the DNA. TRBV1 is a listed pseudogene. This CDR3 comprises 16 residues. The CDR3 reads CTSSQSQSGSNEKLFF. The CDR3 bases are TGCACCAGCAGCCAAAGCCAGTCAGGGTCTAATGAAAAACTGTTTTTT.

The chain couples TRBV11-3 to TRBJ2-3; D call uncertain. Per germline, CDR1 SGHNT and CDR2 YENEEA. The CDR3 extends over 15 amino acids. Deletions cut 3 bases from V and 1 base from J, with 11 bases between. CDR3 DNA: TGTGCCAGCAGCTTTGGTCTTGGTCGCACAGATACGCAGTATTTT. Encoded protein: CASSFGLGRTDTQYF.

This clone was counted a few times. The gene calls are TRBV5-1 and TRBJ1-2; TRBD1 agrees at 9 bases. V dropped 0 bases and J dropped 6; count of bases not matched to a gene: 6. The CDR3 extends over 15 amino acids. Germline values: CDR1 SGHRS, CDR2 YFSETQ. The CDR3 DNA follows: TGCGCCAGCAGCTTGGAGGGGACAGGGTTGGATGGCTACACCTTC. Translating it yields CASSLEGTGLDGYTF.

J is TRBJ1-2 and V is TRBV5-1, with 8 bases lining up with TRBD1. V lost 4 bases, J lost 4 bases, and 9 bases stayed unmatched. The CDR3 has 15 amino acids. CDR1 is SGHRS and CDR2 is YFSETQ in the germline V gene. CDR3 DNA sequence: TGCGCCAGCAGCGCCGGGACAGGAAAATTCTATGGCTACACCTTC. Amino acids: CASSAGTGKFYGYTF.

The chain uses TRBV18 and TRBJ2-7; D uncertain. The CDR3 runs to 12 residues. Between the trimmed V and J ends, which lost 1 base and 5 bases, there was a span of 6 bases. Germline assignment: CDR1 KGHSH and CDR2 LQKENI. CDR3 loop: CASSPRSNEQYF. In DNA form, the CDR3 reads TGTGCCAGCTCACCACGGTCCAACGAGCAGTACTTC.

In its sample, this clone was seen a few times. The chain has TRBV30 and TRBJ1-1; no clear D. The CDR3 totals 13 residues. Germline V lookup: CDR1 GTSNPN, CDR2 SVGIG (reference sequence). V dropped 0 bases and J dropped 5 bases, with 10 bases sitting between them. The CDR3 nucleotides read TGTGCCTGGAGTGTACCCGTGGGGACTGAAGCTTTCTTT. Encoded protein: CAWSVPVGTEAFF.

CDR3 nucleotide sequence: TGTGCTAGTGGTTTGGTTTCGGTCGTCTCCTACAATGAGCAGTTCTTC. Amino acids: CASGLVSVVSYNEQFF. This chain connects TRBV12-5 to TRBJ2-1; D uncertain. CDR3 length equals 16 residues. Germline V gene data show CDR1 as LGHNT and CDR2 as FRNRAP. V lost 0 bases and J lost 0, with 9 bases in between.

This chain links TRBV9 with TRBJ2-2, with TRBD1 matching 7 bases. V trimming: 4 bases; J trimming: 1 base; junction bases outside the gene matches: 4. Germline values: CDR1 SGDLS, CDR2 YYNGEE. The length of the CDR3 is 15 residues. CDR3 residues: CASSHRTGNTGELFF. The CDR3, as DNA: TGTGCCAGCAGCCACCGGACAGGGAACACCGGGGAGCTGTTTTTT.

This chain connects TRBV5-4 to TRBJ1-6, with 8 bases aligning to TRBD1. Germline V gene data show CDR1 as SGHNT and CDR2 as YYREEE (reference sequence). The CDR3 covers 16 residues. V lost 5 bases and J lost 7; bases outside the gene matches: 11. The CDR3 DNA reads as TGTGCCAGCAGTAACGACAGGGGAGTGGAAAATTCACCCCTCCACTTT. It specifies CASSNDRGVENSPLHF.

The gene calls are TRBV5-4 and TRBJ2-1; D is unclear. The V end was cut by 4 bases, the J end by 10 bases, with 12 bases between. The germline V gene encodes CDR1 SGHNT and CDR2 YYREEE (reference sequence). This CDR3 region has 12 residues. The CDR3 sequence: CASSPRTEEQFF. The CDR3 nucleotides are TGTGCCAGCAGCCCAAGGACGGAAGAGCAGTTCTTC. Using reference TRBV5-4 and TRBJ2-1 for the parts outside the CDR3, the full variable domain is ETGVTQSPTHLIKTRGQQVTLRCSSQSGHNTVSWYQQALGQGPQFIFQYYREEENGRGNFPPRFSGLQFPNYSSELNVNALELDDSALYLCASSPRTEEQFFGPGTRLTVL.

The chain links TRBV10-3 to TRBJ1-3; D is possibly TRBD1 (5 bases). Looked up from germline, CDR1 is ENHRY and CDR2 is SYGVKD. CDR3 length: 13 residues. The V and J ends lost 2 bases and 6 bases respectively, with 8 bases between them. The CDR3 sequence is CAISEGTENTIYF. For the CDR3, the DNA is TGTGCCATCAGTGAGGGGACTGAAAACACCATATATTTT.

The chain joins TRBV2 to TRBJ2-1, with D perhaps TRBD2 (5 bases). CDR3 size: 11 residues. V was shortened by 6 bases and J by 9 bases, with 9 bases between the two germline ends. CDR1 is SNHLY and CDR2 is FYNNEI in the germline V gene. The CDR3 nucleotides read TGTGCCAGCAGACCGGAGGTTGAGCAGTTCTTC. Amino acid sequence: CASRPEVEQFF.

The V gene is TRBV6-5, the J gene TRBJ2-7; tentative D call: TRBD1 (5 bases). The germline V gene encodes CDR1 MNHEY and CDR2 SVGAGI. The CDR3 length is 13 residues. Trimming cost V 4 bases and J 6 bases, with 13 bases left between them. The DNA for the CDR3 is TGTGCCAGCAGTTTTTCAGGGAACGGCGAGCAGTACTTC. Its protein is CASSFSGNGEQYF.

This clone was observed once. The chain uses TRBV5-1 and TRBJ1-6; no definite D call. This CDR3 is 15 amino acids long. Germline lookup yields CDR1 SGHRS and CDR2 YFSETQ. Trimming took 0 bases from V and 5 from J, leaving 9 bases between them. The CDR3 sequence is CASSLAQANNSPLHF. CDR3 DNA: TGCGCCAGCAGCTTGGCTCAGGCGAATAATTCACCCCTCCACTTT. The whole variable domain, filled in from reference TRBV5-1 and TRBJ1-6, reads KAGVTQTPRYLIKTRGQQVTLSCSPISGHRSVSWYQQTPGQGLQFLFEYFSETQRNKGNFPGRFSGRQFSNSRSEMNVSTLELGDSALYLCASSLAQANNSPLHFGNGTRLTVT.

This CDR3 is CAWREGNTEAFF. Written as DNA, the CDR3 is TGTGCCTGGAGGGAGGGGAACACTGAAGCTTTCTTT. The chain joins TRBV30 to TRBJ1-1; D not resolved. Trimming stripped 3 bases from V and 1 base from J, with 6 bases between. The germline V gene has CDR1 GTSNPN and CDR2 SVGIG (reference sequence). The CDR3 has 12 amino acids.

This chain connects TRBV6-6 to TRBJ1-1; D is perhaps TRBD1 (6 bases). Germline CDR1 reads MNHNY; CDR2 reads SVGAGI (reference sequence). V shed 6 bases and J shed 6 bases, with 23 bases lying between them. This CDR3 contains 16 residues. As DNA, the CDR3 is TGTGCCAGCAGCCCGTCCGGGTCGGGGGGCAAGGCTGAAGCTTTCTTT. Translating it yields CASSPSGSGGKAEAFF.

The V and J genes are TRBV7-2 and TRBJ2-5; D ambiguous. Per the germline V gene, CDR1 is SGHTA and CDR2 is FQGNSA. The germline V and J ends were trimmed by 3 bases and 0 bases, with 8 bases remaining between them. The CDR3 spans 14 residues. The CDR3 sequence is CASSFDGYQETQYF. CDR3 sequence (DNA): TGTGCCAGCAGCTTCGACGGGTACCAAGAGACCCAGTACTTC.

A remark on this clone: This sample includes further DNA sequences coding for the same CDR3. The chain combines TRBV7-2 with TRBJ2-1; 9 nucleotides match TRBD1. The CDR3 is 15 residues long. The V gene end was trimmed by 1 base and the J gene end by 4 bases; junction bases not matched to a gene: 2. Germline V gene lookup returns CDR1 SGHTA and CDR2 FQGNSA. The CDR3 region has the DNA TGTGCCAGCAGCTTAGACAGGGGGCCATACAATGAGCAGTTCTTC. Amino acids: CASSLDRGPYNEQFF.

The J gene is TRBJ2-2, the V gene TRBV2, with TRBD1 matching over 7 bases. This CDR3 is 16 amino acids long. With 7 bases clipped from V and 1 base from J, the junction kept 9 bases outside the gene matches. CDR1 is SNHLY, CDR2 FYNNEI, per germline. In DNA, the CDR3 is TGTGCCAGCATCCGGGACAGCAAAGTGAACACCGGGGAGCTGTTTTTT. Translation gives CASIRDSKVNTGELFF.

The V call is TRBV15, the J call TRBJ1-1; 8 bases are shared with TRBD1. The germline V gene has CDR1 LNHNV and CDR2 YYDKDF (reference sequence). Unmatched junction bases numbered 10, after V lost 5 bases and J lost 11 bases. The length of the CDR3 is 13 residues. CDR3 in DNA: TGTGCCACCAGCCCCGACAGGGGAAGCGGGGCTTTCTTT. It encodes CATSPDRGSGAFF.

A few counts support this clone. This chain connects TRBV14 to TRBJ1-1; tentative D call: TRBD1 (6 bases). CDR3 length: 14 amino acids. The V end was cut by 5 bases, the J end by 3 bases, with 13 bases between. Germline CDR1 reads SGHDN; CDR2 reads FVKESK. CDR3 sequence (DNA): TGTGCCAGCAGCGCAGGGGCTAGGGACACTGAAGCTTTCTTT. The encoded protein is CASSAGARDTEAFF.

This clone appeared a few times. The chain has TRBV9 and TRBJ1-6; D is undetermined. The CDR3 has 13 residues. V was cut by 1 base and J by 8 bases, with 7 bases left in between. Germline V gene data show CDR1 as SGDLS and CDR2 as YYNGEE. In DNA, the CDR3 is TGTGCCAGCAGCGTAAGGAACTATTCACCCCTCCACTTT. This codes for CASSVRNYSPLHF.

This chain uses TRBV19 with TRBJ2-3, with TRBD1 matching 9 bases. CDR3 length: 13 residues. Germline-derived CDR1 and CDR2 are LNHDA and SQIVND (reference sequence). The ends lost 6 bases at V and 13 bases at J; junction bases unmatched: 11. CDR3 protein: CASRRDREGTKYF. For the CDR3, the DNA is TGTGCCAGTAGGCGGGACAGGGAGGGGACGAAGTATTTT.

The rearrangement joins TRBV7-6 to TRBJ1-2; 9 bases align to TRBD1. Germline CDR1 and CDR2: SGHVS and FNYEAQ. V lost 4 bases to trimming and J lost 4 bases; unmatched junction nucleotides: 13. The CDR3 is 17 residues long. The CDR3 sequence is CASSSDRGYFPTYGYTF. The DNA of the CDR3 is TGTGCCAGCAGCTCCGACAGGGGGTATTTCCCAACCTATGGCTACACCTTC.

The chain is built from TRBV19 and TRBJ2-7, with D perhaps matching TRBD2 (6 bases). The V gene lost 5 bases and the J gene lost 6 bases, with 20 bases spanning the gap. The CDR3 loop spans 15 amino acids. Germline assignment: CDR1 LNHDA and CDR2 SQIVND (reference sequence). As DNA, the CDR3 is TGTGCCAGTAGTGTCAACCGGGACTCGGCCTTCGAGCAGTACTTC. Translated: CASSVNRDSAFEQYF.

The genes are TRBV5-1 and TRBJ2-2; D not resolved. Trimming stripped 1 base from V and 4 bases from J, with 5 bases between. The CDR3 is made up of 13 amino acids. Germline loops: CDR1 SGHRS, CDR2 YFSETQ. CDR3 in DNA: TGCGCCAGCAGCTTGAGTATCACCGGGGAGCTGTTTTTT. Amino acids: CASSLSITGELFF.

The V call is TRBV19, the J call TRBJ1-4; no firm D call. In germline, CDR1 is LNHDA, CDR2 SQIVND (reference sequence). There are 14 residues in the CDR3. V dropped 7 bases and J dropped 8 bases, with 17 bases sitting between them. CDR3 bases: TGTGCCAGTAAGGTCGCCGGGCGAGCGGAAAAACTGTTTTTT. Its protein is CASKVAGRAEKLFF. The complete variable domain, with remaining parts taken from reference TRBV19 and TRBJ1-4, reads DGGITQSPKYLFRKEGQNVTLSCEQNLNHDAMYWYRQDPGQGLRLIYYSQIVNDFQKGDIAEGYSVSREKKESFPLTVTSAQKNPTAFYLCASKVAGRAEKLFFGSGTQLSVL.

CDR3 residues: CASRSNGEYNEQFF. The CDR3, as DNA: TGCGCCAGCAGGTCCAACGGTGAATACAATGAGCAGTTCTTC. V gene TRBV10-2 combines with J gene TRBJ2-1; D not resolved. The CDR3 consists of 14 residues. The germline V and J ends were trimmed by 6 bases and 4 bases, with 13 bases remaining between them. The germline gives CDR1 WSHSY, CDR2 SAAADI.

The rearrangement uses TRBV14 and TRBJ1-5, with a possible D match to TRBD1 (5 bases). Between the trimmed V and J ends, which lost 7 bases and 7 bases, there was a span of 20 bases. The CDR3 has 15 residues. Germline V CDR1 and CDR2: SGHDN, FVKESK. This chain's CDR3 is CASTNGGGGRQPQHF. CDR3 DNA sequence: TGTGCCAGCACCAACGGGGGGGGAGGACGGCAGCCCCAGCATTTT.

The chain uses TRBV6-1 and TRBJ1-4, with D maybe TRBD1 (6 bases). The CDR3 length is 14 residues. CDR1 is MNHNS and CDR2 is SASEGT in the germline V gene. The V and J ends lost 1 base and 4 bases respectively, with 7 bases between them. The CDR3 region is CASSEGQDNEKLFF. DNA of the CDR3: TGTGCCAGCAGTGAAGGACAGGATAATGAAAAACTGTTTTTT.

The chain couples TRBV7-2 to TRBJ1-4, with D maybe TRBD1 (5 bases). The CDR3 contains 15 residues. Germline CDR1 is SGHTA and CDR2 is FQGNSA. Trimming shortened V by 4 bases and J by 5 bases, and 14 bases separated the two germline ends. CDR3 in DNA: TGTGCCAGCAGCTCCCCGGGGGGACCAAATGAAAAACTGTTTTTT. This translates into CASSSPGGPNEKLFF.